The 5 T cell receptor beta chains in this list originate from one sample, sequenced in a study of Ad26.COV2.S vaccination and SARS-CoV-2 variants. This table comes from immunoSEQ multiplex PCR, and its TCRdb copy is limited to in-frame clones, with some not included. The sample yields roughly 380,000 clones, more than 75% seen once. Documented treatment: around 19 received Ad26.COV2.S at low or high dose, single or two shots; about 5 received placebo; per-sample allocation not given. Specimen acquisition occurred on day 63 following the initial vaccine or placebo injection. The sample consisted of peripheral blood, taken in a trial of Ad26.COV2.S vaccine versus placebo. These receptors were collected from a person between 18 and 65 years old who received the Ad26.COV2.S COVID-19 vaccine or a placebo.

The CDR3 DNA is TGTGCCAGCAGTGCCGACCCTGGGAACACAGATACGCAGTATTTT. It is translated as CASSADPGNTDTQYF. This chain uses TRBV6-4 with TRBJ2-3; D gene uncertain. V gave up 4 bases and J gave up 2 bases, with 13 bases separating them. Per germline, CDR1 MRHNA and CDR2 SNTAGT. The CDR3 runs to 15 residues.

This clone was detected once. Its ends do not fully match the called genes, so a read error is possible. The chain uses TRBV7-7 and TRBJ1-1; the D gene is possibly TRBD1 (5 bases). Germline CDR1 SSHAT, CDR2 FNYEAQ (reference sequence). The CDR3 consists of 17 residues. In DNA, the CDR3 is TGTGCTAGCAGCTTAGCGCTGCAGGGCTTAATGAACACTGAAGCTTTCTTT. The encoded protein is CASSLALQGLMNTEAFF. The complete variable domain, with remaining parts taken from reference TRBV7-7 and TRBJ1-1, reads GAGVSQSPRYKVTKRGQDVTLRCDPISSHATLYWYQQALGQGPEFLTYFNYEAQPDKSGLPSDRFSAERPEGSISTLTIQRTEQRDSAMYRCASSLALQGLMNTEAFFGQGTRLTVV.

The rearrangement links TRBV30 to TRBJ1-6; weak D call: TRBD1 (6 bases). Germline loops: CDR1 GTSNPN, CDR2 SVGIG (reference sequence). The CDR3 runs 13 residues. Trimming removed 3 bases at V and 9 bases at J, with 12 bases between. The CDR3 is CAWRRQGISPLHF. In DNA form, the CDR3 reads TGTGCCTGGAGAAGGCAGGGGATTTCACCCCTCCACTTT. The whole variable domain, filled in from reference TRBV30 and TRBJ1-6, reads SQTIHQWPATLVQPVGSPLSLECTVEGTSNPNLYWYRQAAGRGLQLLFYSVGIGQISSEVPQNLSASRPQDRQFILSSKKLLLSDSGFYLCAWRRQGISPLHFGNGTRLTVT.

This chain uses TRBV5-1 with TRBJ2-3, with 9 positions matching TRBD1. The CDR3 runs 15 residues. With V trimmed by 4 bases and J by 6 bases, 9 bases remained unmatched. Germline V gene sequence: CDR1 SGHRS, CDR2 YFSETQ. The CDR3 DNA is TGCGCCAGCAGCCTTCTCGGGACAGGGACTGATACGCAGTATTTT. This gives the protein CASSLLGTGTDTQYF.

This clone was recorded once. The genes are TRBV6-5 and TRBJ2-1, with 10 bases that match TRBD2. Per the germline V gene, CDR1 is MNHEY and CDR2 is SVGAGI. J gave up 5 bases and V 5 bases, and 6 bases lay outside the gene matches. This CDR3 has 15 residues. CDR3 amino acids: CASSTSGAYHNEQFF. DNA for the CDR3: TGTGCCAGCAGTACTAGCGGGGCTTATCACAATGAGCAGTTCTTC.